Following are 4 T cell receptor beta chains from one sample sequenced in a study of cytomegalovirus exposure and HLA in healthy donors. In the PCR, 60 Vbeta and 13 Jbeta primers were used. The assay was immunoSEQ multiplex PCR, and TCRdb's table has in-frame clones only and misses some. The table has some 96,000 clones, under 85% seen once. The specimen was PBMCs. The receptors here all came from a man aged 40-49 years in good health and CMV-seronegative.

In this sample, this clone turned up a few times. The V call is TRBV6-1, the J call TRBJ1-5; 9 nucleotides align to TRBD1. Germline assignment: CDR1 MNHNS and CDR2 SASEGT. CDR3 length: 17 amino acids. After removal of 3 bases from V and 2 bases from J, the junction contained 8 bases not matched to a gene. This CDR3 reads CASSDPQGAAGNQPQHF. The CDR3 DNA reads TGTGCCAGCAGTGACCCACAGGGGGCGGCCGGCAATCAGCCCCAGCATTTT.

The chain combines TRBV19 with TRBJ2-5; 10 positions match TRBD1. The CDR3 length is 14 residues. Germline V gives CDR1 LNHDA, CDR2 SQIVND (reference sequence). V dropped 5 bases and J dropped 4; count of bases not matched to a gene: 4. The DNA for the CDR3 is TGTGCCAGTAGTCCGGGACAGGGGTTAGAGACCCAGTACTTC. This translates into CASSPGQGLETQYF.

The chain links TRBV19 to TRBJ1-1; D perhaps matches TRBD1 (5 bases). Germline CDR1 and CDR2: LNHDA and SQIVND (reference sequence). This CDR3 has 14 amino acids. V lost 7 bases to trimming and J lost 0 bases, with 12 bases between them. The CDR3 DNA reads TGTGCCAGTAATGCAGACAGCCTGAACACTGAAGCTTTCTTT. Its translation is CASNADSLNTEAFF.

The rearrangement joins TRBV25-1 to TRBJ1-1, with 8 positions matching TRBD1. This CDR3 is built from 17 residues. The junction had 10 bases not matched to a gene; V was cut back by 4 bases and J by 0 bases. The V gene's germline CDR1 is MGHDK and CDR2 SYGVNS. CDR3 sequence (DNA): TGTGCCAGCAGTGGTCCCCCCCGACAGGGGCTGAACACTGAAGCTTTCTTT. This gives the protein CASSGPPRQGLNTEAFF.